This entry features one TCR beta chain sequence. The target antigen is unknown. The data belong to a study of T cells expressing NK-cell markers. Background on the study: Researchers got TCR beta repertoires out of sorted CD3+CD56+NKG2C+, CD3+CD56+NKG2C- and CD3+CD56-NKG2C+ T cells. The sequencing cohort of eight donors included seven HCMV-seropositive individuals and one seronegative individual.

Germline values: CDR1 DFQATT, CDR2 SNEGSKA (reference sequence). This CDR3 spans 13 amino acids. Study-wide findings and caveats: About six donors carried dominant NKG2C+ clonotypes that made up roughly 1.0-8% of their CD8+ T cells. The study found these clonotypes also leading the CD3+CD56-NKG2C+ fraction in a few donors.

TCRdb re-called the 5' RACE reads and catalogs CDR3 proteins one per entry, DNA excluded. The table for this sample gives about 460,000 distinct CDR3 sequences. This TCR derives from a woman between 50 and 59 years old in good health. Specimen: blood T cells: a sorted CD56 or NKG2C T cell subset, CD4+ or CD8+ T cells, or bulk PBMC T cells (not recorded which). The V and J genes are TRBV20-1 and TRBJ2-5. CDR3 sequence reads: CSARDYERETQYF.